This T cell receptor beta chain is from a study of T cell changes during pregnancy in multiple sclerosis (dated by TCRdb to about 2019). Describing the broader study: Changes in the T cell repertoire over the course of pregnancy were examined in this study in women with multiple sclerosis.

On this clone itself: Its antigen specificity is not known. No base quality information exists; no much larger clone differs at one position.

The method behind the library was the immunoSEQ multiplex PCR assay. Held by TCRdb, this immuneACCESS table contains in-frame sequences only and omits some clones. Under half of the omission traces to an unresolved V gene where checked; the cause of the rest is unknown. The sample table records tens of thousands of clones; roughly 92% of these occur just once. The top ten clonotypes cover approximately 2.2% of the sample. The sequence was obtained from a female donor with multiple sclerosis, enrolled in a pregnancy study. The input for sequencing was peripheral blood, taken after pregnancy.

The DNA sequence is TGTGCCAGCAGTTCCCCCCGACACCAACGAGAGACCCAGTACTTC. Its coded protein is CASSSPRHQRETQYF. The chain uses TRBV6-5 and TRBJ2-5, with the D segment identity uncertain. From the cysteine through the phenylalanine, the CDR3 covers 15 amino acids. Only the CDR3 DNA is retained, 45 bases long and in frame from the first base. CDR1 and CDR2 (MNHEY, SVGAGI) derive from the germline V gene. The V and J ends are trimmed by 4 bases and 4 bases, leaving 16 bases between them.